This T cell receptor (beta chain) was documented in a study of CD8 T cells in ankylosing spondylitis. Findings and caveats of the study: Past research had described some motif variants in reactive arthritis synovial fluid and blood.

The CDR3 spans 13 residues. CDR1 SQVTM and CDR2 ANQGSEA come from the germline V gene. V was cut by 7 bases and J by 3 bases, with 13 bases left in between. Remarks on this clonotype: Its antigen remains unknown.

Scientists made TCR beta libraries using quantitative 5'-RACE with molecular barcodes. MiXCR, run by TCRdb on the 5' RACE reads, gives a single entry per CDR3 protein. Found here are around 130,000 distinct CDR3 sequences, 7% to 10% of them singletons; the top ten hold approximately 3.3%. The sequencing sample was made of blood, either unsorted or a sorted T cell fraction (not recorded which). The chain carries TRBV29-1 and TRBJ2-1; TRBD2 might be the D (5 bases). This receptor was identified in a male donor with ankylosing spondylitis or in good health (not recorded which). The CDR3 DNA sequence: TGCAGCGCCCATCTAGCTTACTACAATGAGCAGTTCTTC. It encodes CSAHLAYYNEQFF.